Below are 31 T cell receptor beta chains sequenced from a single sample in a study of vaccination effects on CD4 cells after COVID-19. ViraFEST assay sequencing came after antigen-specific CD4+ T cells were expanded with viral peptide pools. Investigators separated out CD4+ T cells once around nine days of culture had passed. The person was diagnosed with PCR-confirmed SARS-CoV-2 infection between March and December 2020. These receptors have no known antigen. The repertoire was sequenced with immunoSEQ multiplex PCR; TCRdb's copy has only in-frame clones and lacks some. The data hold tens of thousands of clones, with 69% observed a single time. The sequencing used CD4+ T cells from PBMCs cultured with SARS-CoV-2 spike peptides, collected before COVID-19 vaccination. Receptors were obtained from a human donor who had a prior SARS-CoV-2 infection.

The V gene is TRBV6-5, the J gene TRBJ1-1; D remains ambiguous. V gave up 6 bases and J gave up 1 base, with 12 bases separating them. Germline CDR1 is MNHEY and CDR2 is SVGAGI. This CDR3 comprises 14 residues. CDR3 loop: CASRKGFGNTEAFF. In nucleotides, the CDR3 is TGTGCCAGCAGAAAAGGGTTTGGGAACACTGAAGCTTTCTTT.

This clone was counted only a few times. The V gene is TRBV18, the J gene TRBJ2-7; D might be TRBD1 or TRBD2, each matching 5 bases. V lost 4 bases, J lost 2 bases, and 9 bases lay in between. The CDR3 consists of 13 residues. Germline assignment: CDR1 KGHSH and CDR2 LQKENI. CDR3 sequence (DNA): TGTGCCAGCTCACGGGACCGGACCTACGAGCAGTACTTC. It translates to CASSRDRTYEQYF.

The V and J genes are TRBV5-1 and TRBJ2-7, with 13 bases identical to TRBD2. In germline, CDR1 is SGHRS, CDR2 YFSETQ. The ends lost 4 bases at V and 1 base at J; junction bases unmatched: 11. The CDR3 is made up of 18 amino acids. CDR3 DNA: TGCGCCAGCAGCCGAGGACTAGCGGGAGCGACTGGGTCCTACGAGCAGTACTTC. Translating it yields CASSRGLAGATGSYEQYF.

This chain joins TRBV11-3 and TRBJ2-5, with TRBD2 identical over 11 bases. CDR3 length: 14 amino acids. Germline V gene lookup returns CDR1 SGHNT and CDR2 YENEEA. The junction had 8 bases not matched to a gene; V was cut back by 3 bases and J by 11 bases. CDR3 loop: CASSLTSGAALQYF. For the CDR3, the DNA is TGTGCCAGCAGCTTGACTAGCGGGGCCGCACTACAGTACTTC.

The gene calls are TRBV9 and TRBJ2-7; weak D call: TRBD1 (5 bases). Trimming took 1 base from V and 7 from J, leaving 21 bases between them. CDR1 SGDLS and CDR2 YYNGEE come from the germline V gene. CDR3 size: 16 residues. CDR3 DNA sequence: TGTGCCAGCAGCGTAACAGGTACTATCAGTTCGCGGGAGCAGTACTTC. This sequence encodes CASSVTGTISSREQYF.

This clone was detected a few times. This chain links TRBV5-1 with TRBJ2-7, with 7 bases fitting TRBD1. Germline-derived CDR1 and CDR2 are SGHRS and YFSETQ. Trimming at V came to 5 bases and at J to 4 bases, leaving 3 bases not matched to a gene. The CDR3 totals 12 residues. The CDR3 DNA sequence: TGCGCCAGCAGAAAGGGGGCGTACGAGCAGTACTTC. As protein: CASRKGAYEQYF.

In DNA, the CDR3 is TGTGCCAGCAGTTTGGGACATGGGGCAGGACAAGAGACCCAGTACTTC. Translation: CASSLGHGAGQETQYF. This chain links TRBV6-5 with TRBJ2-5; maybe TRBD1 (6 bases). The CDR3 is 16 amino acids. Germline values: CDR1 MNHEY, CDR2 SVGAGI. V was trimmed by 4 bases and J by 2 bases, leaving 17 bases between them.

The chain combines TRBV7-3 with TRBJ2-1; 11 bases are a match to TRBD2. CDR1 SGHTA and CDR2 FQGTGA come from the germline V gene. This CDR3 spans 15 amino acids. The V and J ends lost 5 bases and 4 bases, in that order; junction bases with no gene match: 4. This CDR3 is CASSPRLAGYNEQFF. Here the CDR3 DNA reads TGTGCCAGCAGCCCTCGACTAGCGGGGTACAATGAGCAGTTCTTC.

The chain uses TRBV7-2 and TRBJ2-1; TRBD2 might be the D (6 bases). The CDR3 has 14 residues. The germline gives CDR1 SGHTA, CDR2 FQGNSA. V lost 3 bases, J lost 9 bases, and 15 bases lay in between. The CDR3 reads CASSLGLSPPEQFF. CDR3 DNA: TGTGCCAGCAGCTTGGGACTTAGTCCCCCTGAGCAGTTCTTC.

This sequence joins TRBV5-1 and TRBJ1-2; maybe TRBD1 (5 bases). Germline V lookup: CDR1 SGHRS, CDR2 YFSETQ. V gave up 7 bases and J gave up 5 bases, with 15 bases separating them. This CDR3 is 13 amino acids long. In nucleotides, the CDR3 is TGCGCCAGCCGTACTGGGACGGATTATGGCTACACCTTC. Translated: CASRTGTDYGYTF.

The CDR3 here is CASSPGTGIHEQYF. In DNA form, the CDR3 reads TGCGCCAGCAGCCCCGGGACAGGGATCCACGAGCAGTACTTC. The chain uses TRBV5-1 and TRBJ2-7, with 9 bases identical to TRBD1. This CDR3 has 14 residues. Germline CDR1 is SGHRS and CDR2 is YFSETQ. V lost 4 bases, J lost 5 bases, and 7 bases stayed unmatched.

This rearrangement joins TRBV5-1 to TRBJ2-5; 8 positions agree with TRBD2. From germline, CDR1 is SGHRS and CDR2 YFSETQ. CDR3 size: 14 residues. Losses at the gene ends were 4 bases for V and 2 bases for J; bases not matched to a gene: 4. The DNA for the CDR3 is TGCGCCAGCAGCGAGATAGCGGGGCAAGAGACCCAGTACTTC. It codes for CASSEIAGQETQYF.

V is TRBV18 and J is TRBJ2-7, with D perhaps being TRBD1 or TRBD2 (5 bases each). The ends were cut back, 0 bases at V and 0 bases at J, with 9 bases in the middle. The CDR3 has 15 residues. The germline CDR1 and CDR2 sequences are KGHSH and LQKENI. CDR3: CASSPPSGASYEQYF. The CDR3 region has the DNA TGTGCCAGCTCACCACCCTCCGGGGCCTCCTACGAGCAGTACTTC.

The rearrangement joins TRBV7-3 to TRBJ2-5, with TRBD2 identical over 9 bases. Germline CDR1 and CDR2: SGHTA and FQGTGA. Trimming removed 2 bases from V and 5 bases from J; junction bases left unmatched: 9. The CDR3 loop spans 16 amino acids. The CDR3 loop is CASSLFGGGAGETQYF. In DNA form, the CDR3 reads TGTGCCAGCAGCTTATTTGGCGGGGGGGCCGGGGAGACCCAGTACTTC.

This clone has just a few counts. CDR3 bases: TGTGCCTGGGATACCGGGACTAGTACTCCCGAGCAGTACTTC. Its protein is CAWDTGTSTPEQYF. The chain is built from TRBV30 and TRBJ2-7, with TRBD2 identical over 8 bases. The CDR3 runs 14 residues. V was clipped by 5 bases and J by 6 bases; unmatched bases: 12. The V gene's germline CDR1 is GTSNPN and CDR2 SVGIG (reference sequence).

The V call is TRBV3-1 (or the pseudogene TRBV3-2), the J call TRBJ2-2; no clear D gene. Germline CDR1 and CDR2: LGHDT and YNNKEL (reference sequence). V was trimmed by 5 bases and J by 2 bases, leaving 0 bases between them. The length of the CDR3 is 11 residues. The CDR3 here is CASSNTGELFF. In DNA form, the CDR3 reads TGTGCCAGCAGCAACACCGGGGAGCTGTTTTTT.

V is TRBV29-1 and J is TRBJ1-1, with TRBD1 identical over 9 bases. CDR3 length: 14 residues. Looked up from germline, CDR1 is SQVTM and CDR2 is ANQGSEA. The V gene end was trimmed by 3 bases and the J gene end by 4 bases; junction bases not matched to a gene: 6. CDR3 nucleotides: TGCAGCGTTGAGCGGACAGGGGCGGGCACTGAAGCTTTCTTT. Its translation is CSVERTGAGTEAFF.

This clone was counted between two and nine times. This chain connects TRBV2 to TRBJ1-2; D is ambiguous. This CDR3 is built from 12 residues. V lost 4 bases, J lost 7 bases, and 10 bases lay in between. Germline V lookup: CDR1 SNHLY, CDR2 FYNNEI. CDR3 sequence (DNA): TGTGCCAGCAGTGGGCCCGGCGGTGGCTACACCTTC. Translating gives CASSGPGGGYTF.

This clone was detected only a few times. This chain uses TRBV10-3 with TRBJ2-7, with 8 bases aligning to TRBD1. There are 16 residues in the CDR3. Germline loops: CDR1 ENHRY, CDR2 SYGVKD. With V trimmed by 5 bases and J by 1 base, 10 bases remained unmatched. CDR3 residues: CAISKWTGSESYEQYF. CDR3 bases: TGTGCCATCAGTAAATGGACAGGGTCCGAGTCCTACGAGCAGTACTTC.

The chain couples TRBV5-1 to TRBJ2-7; possible D gene TRBD2, 5 bases. CDR3 length: 16 amino acids. Per germline, CDR1 SGHRS and CDR2 YFSETQ. The germline V and J ends were trimmed by 1 base and 9 bases, with 23 bases remaining between them. The CDR3 is CASSLTTGGRRYRQYF. The CDR3 DNA reads TGCGCCAGCAGCTTGACCACTGGCGGGCGAAGATACCGGCAGTACTTC.

Only a few counts were recorded for this clone. The chain joins TRBV11-1 to TRBJ1-6; TRBD1 might be the D (6 bases). CDR1 and CDR2 (germline): SGHAT, FQDESV (reference sequence). Trimming removed 5 bases from V and 9 bases from J, with 17 bases in between. The CDR3 contains 15 residues. The CDR3 protein is CASSQDRAGSSPLHF. The CDR3 DNA is TGTGCCAGCAGCCAGGACAGAGCGGGATCTTCACCCCTCCACTTT.

This clone came up once. This chain links TRBV5-1 with TRBJ2-3, with D perhaps matching TRBD2 (6 bases). In germline, CDR1 is SGHRS, CDR2 YFSETQ. This CDR3 has 14 residues. The V and J ends lost 2 bases and 6 bases respectively, with 13 bases between them. The CDR3 loop is CASSFGTPGDTQYF. CDR3 DNA: TGCGCCAGCAGCTTCGGGACTCCGGGGGATACGCAGTATTTT.

In this sample, this clone turned up once. The V call is TRBV5-4, the J call TRBJ1-4, with a weak D call TRBD1 (6 bases). V was trimmed by 4 bases and J by 1 base, leaving 11 bases between them. Per germline, CDR1 SGHNT and CDR2 YYREEE (reference sequence). This CDR3 is built from 15 residues. The CDR3: CASSSGQRTNEKLFF. CDR3 coding DNA: TGTGCCAGCAGCAGTGGACAGCGAACTAATGAAAAACTGTTTTTT.

Only a few counts were recorded for this clone. The J gene is TRBJ2-3, the V gene TRBV5-1, with 9 positions matching TRBD1. Germline V gives CDR1 SGHRS, CDR2 YFSETQ. V was clipped by 4 bases and J by 1 base; unmatched bases: 7. This CDR3 is 16 amino acids long. DNA for the CDR3: TGCGCCAGCAGCCTACTGGGGGACAGGGGCACAGATACGCAGTATTTT. This codes for CASSLLGDRGTDTQYF.

In this sample, this clone turned up a few times. The genes are TRBV5-4 and TRBJ1-2; TRBD1 aligns across 8 bases. The CDR3 has 14 residues. With V trimmed by 5 bases and J by 3 bases, 6 bases remained unmatched. Germline V gene sequence: CDR1 SGHNT, CDR2 YYREEE (reference sequence). In DNA form, the CDR3 reads TGTGCCAGCAGTAGACAGGGGCGCGACTATGGCTACACCTTC. Amino acids: CASSRQGRDYGYTF.

This clone was recorded a few times. The chain uses TRBV29-1 and TRBJ1-1; D unresolved. The V end was cut by 7 bases, the J end by 2 bases, with 5 bases between. CDR1 SQVTM and CDR2 ANQGSEA come from the germline V gene. The CDR3 is 10 residues long. In DNA, the CDR3 is TGCAGCGCCCAAAACACTGAAGCTTTCTTT. It codes for CSAQNTEAFF.

This clone was found a few times. CDR3 bases: TGTGCCAGTAGTAGCCCAGAACGAGGGGGTAGTAAGACCCAGTACTTC. Translation gives CASSSPERGGSKTQYF. The chain joins TRBV19 to TRBJ2-5, with D possibly being TRBD1 (6 bases). Germline CDR1 reads LNHDA; CDR2 reads SQIVND (reference sequence). V was trimmed by 4 bases and J by 6 bases, leaving 21 bases between them. The CDR3 is 16 residues long.

This chain connects TRBV2 to TRBJ1-4, with TRBD1 matching over 8 bases. The CDR3 is 14 residues long. CDR1 SNHLY and CDR2 FYNNEI come from the germline V gene. V shed 5 bases and J 6 bases; nucleotides not matched to a gene: 5. The CDR3 DNA is TGTGCCAGCAGTAAACAGGGGGGTGATGAAAAACTGTTTTTT. As protein: CASSKQGGDEKLFF.

The V gene is TRBV24-1, the J gene TRBJ2-2; D not resolved. V was clipped by 5 bases and J by 6 bases, with 9 bases between them. The CDR3 length is 13 residues. The V gene's germline CDR1 is KGHDR and CDR2 SFDVKD. CDR3 DNA: TGTGCCACCAGTGGCCCCTCCCCCGGGGAGCTGTTTTTT. Translated: CATSGPSPGELFF.

This clone was observed a few times. The chain is built from TRBV7-9 and TRBJ2-1; 9 nucleotides line up with TRBD2. The trim removed 7 bases at V and 7 bases at J, leaving 11 bases unmatched. The CDR3 contains 15 residues. Germline-derived CDR1 and CDR2 are SEHNR and FQNEAQ (reference sequence). This chain's CDR3 is CASNKASSGVNEQFF. The CDR3 region has the DNA TGTGCCAGCAACAAGGCGTCTAGCGGGGTGAATGAGCAGTTCTTC.

CDR3 coding DNA: TGTGCCAGCTCACCTCGGATGAACACTGAAGCTTTCTTT. Translation: CASSPRMNTEAFF. V and J are TRBV18 and TRBJ1-1; D is unclear. Germline CDR1 reads KGHSH; CDR2 reads LQKENI. This CDR3 is 13 amino acids long. V was pared by 3 bases and J by 0 bases, with 5 bases between.